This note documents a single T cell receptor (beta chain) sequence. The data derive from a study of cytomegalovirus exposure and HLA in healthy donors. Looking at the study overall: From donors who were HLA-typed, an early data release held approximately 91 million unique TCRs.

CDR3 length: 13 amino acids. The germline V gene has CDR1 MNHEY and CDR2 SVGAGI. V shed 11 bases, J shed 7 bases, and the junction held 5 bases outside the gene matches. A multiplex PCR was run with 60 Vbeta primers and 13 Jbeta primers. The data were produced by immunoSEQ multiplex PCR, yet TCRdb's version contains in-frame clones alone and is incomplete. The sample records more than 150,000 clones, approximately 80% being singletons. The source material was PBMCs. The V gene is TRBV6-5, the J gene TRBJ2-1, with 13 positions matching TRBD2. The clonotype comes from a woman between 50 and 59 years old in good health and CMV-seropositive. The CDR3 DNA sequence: TGTGCCGGTACTAGCGGGGGGGCGAATGAGCAGTTCTTC. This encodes CAGTSGGANEQFF.